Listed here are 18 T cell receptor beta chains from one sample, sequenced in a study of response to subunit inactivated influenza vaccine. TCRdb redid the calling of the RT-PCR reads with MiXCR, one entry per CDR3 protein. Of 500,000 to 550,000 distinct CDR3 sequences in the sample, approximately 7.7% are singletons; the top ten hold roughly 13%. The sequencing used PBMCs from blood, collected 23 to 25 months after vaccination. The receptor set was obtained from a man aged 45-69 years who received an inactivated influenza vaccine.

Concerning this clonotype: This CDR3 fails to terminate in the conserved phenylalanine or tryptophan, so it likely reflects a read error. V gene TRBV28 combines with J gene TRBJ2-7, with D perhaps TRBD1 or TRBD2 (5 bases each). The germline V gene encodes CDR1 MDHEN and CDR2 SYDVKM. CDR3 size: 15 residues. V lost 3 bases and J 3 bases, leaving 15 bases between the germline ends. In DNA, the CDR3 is TGTGCCAGCAGTTTCCTCGGGACGGGCATCTACGAGCAGTACTCC. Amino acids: CASSFLGTGIYEQYS.

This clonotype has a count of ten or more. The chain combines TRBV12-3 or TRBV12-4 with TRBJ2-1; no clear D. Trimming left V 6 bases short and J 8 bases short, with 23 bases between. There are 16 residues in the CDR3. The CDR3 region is CASRLRRNGIGDEQFF. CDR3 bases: TGTGCCAGCAGACTAAGACGGAATGGGATAGGCGATGAGCAGTTCTTC.

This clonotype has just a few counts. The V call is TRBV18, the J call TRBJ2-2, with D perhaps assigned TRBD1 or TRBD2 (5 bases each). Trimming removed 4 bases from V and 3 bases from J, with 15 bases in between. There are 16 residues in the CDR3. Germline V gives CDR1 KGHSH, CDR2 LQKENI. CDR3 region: CASSLVEGPDTGELFF. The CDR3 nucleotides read TGTGCCAGCTCACTAGTTGAGGGGCCAGACACCGGGGAGCTGTTTTTT.

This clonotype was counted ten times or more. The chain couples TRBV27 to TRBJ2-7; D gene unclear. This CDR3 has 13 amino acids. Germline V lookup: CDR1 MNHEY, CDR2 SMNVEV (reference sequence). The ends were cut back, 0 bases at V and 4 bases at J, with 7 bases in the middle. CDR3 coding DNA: TGTGCCAGCAGTTTATCGCGGTCTTACGAGCAGTACTTC. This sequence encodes CASSLSRSYEQYF.

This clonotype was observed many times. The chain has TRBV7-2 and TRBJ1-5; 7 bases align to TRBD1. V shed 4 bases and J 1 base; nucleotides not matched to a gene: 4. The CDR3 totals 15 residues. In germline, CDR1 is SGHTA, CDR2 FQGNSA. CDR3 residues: CASSSQGRSNQPQHF. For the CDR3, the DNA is TGTGCCAGCAGCTCACAGGGGCGAAGCAATCAGCCCCAGCATTTT.

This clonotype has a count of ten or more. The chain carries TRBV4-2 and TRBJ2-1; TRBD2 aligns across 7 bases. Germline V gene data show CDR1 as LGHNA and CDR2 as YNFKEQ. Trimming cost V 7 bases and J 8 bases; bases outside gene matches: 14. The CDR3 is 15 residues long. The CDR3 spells CASTYTRDYRHEQFF. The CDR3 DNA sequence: TGTGCCAGCACCTACACACGGGACTACCGTCATGAGCAGTTCTTC.

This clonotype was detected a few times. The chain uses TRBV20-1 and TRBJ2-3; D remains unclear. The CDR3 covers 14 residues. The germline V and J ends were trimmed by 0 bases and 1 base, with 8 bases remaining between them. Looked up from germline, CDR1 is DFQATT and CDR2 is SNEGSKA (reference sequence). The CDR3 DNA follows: TGCAGTGCTAGAGATTGGGTGGGCACAGATACGCAGTATTTT. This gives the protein CSARDWVGTDTQYF.

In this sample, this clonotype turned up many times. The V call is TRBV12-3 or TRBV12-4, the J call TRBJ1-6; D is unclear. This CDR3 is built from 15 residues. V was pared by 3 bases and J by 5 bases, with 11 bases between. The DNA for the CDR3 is TGTGCCAGCAGTTTCGCCCAGCCCGATAATTCACCCCTCCACTTT. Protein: CASSFAQPDNSPLHF.

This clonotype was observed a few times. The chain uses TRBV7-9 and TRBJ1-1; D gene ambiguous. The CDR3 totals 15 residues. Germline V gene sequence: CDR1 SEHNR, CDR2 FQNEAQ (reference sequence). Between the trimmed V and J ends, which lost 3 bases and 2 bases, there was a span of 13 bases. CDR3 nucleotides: TGTGCCAGCAGCTTTCAAATCGGACCCAACACTGAAGCTTTCTTT. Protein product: CASSFQIGPNTEAFF.

The CDR3 protein is CASSYESGAHEQYF. The CDR3 DNA reads TGTGCCAGCAGTTACGAGTCCGGGGCCCACGAGCAGTACTTC. This chain uses TRBV6-2 or TRBV6-3 with TRBJ2-7; either TRBD1 or TRBD2 may supply D (5 bases each). Germline V gene sequence: CDR1 MNHEY, CDR2 SVGEGT. The V end lost 2 bases, the J end lost 5 bases, and 13 bases lay between the germline ends. The CDR3 runs to 14 residues.

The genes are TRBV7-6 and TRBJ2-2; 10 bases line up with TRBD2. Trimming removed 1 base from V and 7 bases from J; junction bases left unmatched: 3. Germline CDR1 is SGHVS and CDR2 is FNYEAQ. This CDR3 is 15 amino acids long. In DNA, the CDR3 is TGTGCCAGCAGCTTAGGCACTAGCGGGATCGGGGAGCTGTTTTTT. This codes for CASSLGTSGIGELFF.

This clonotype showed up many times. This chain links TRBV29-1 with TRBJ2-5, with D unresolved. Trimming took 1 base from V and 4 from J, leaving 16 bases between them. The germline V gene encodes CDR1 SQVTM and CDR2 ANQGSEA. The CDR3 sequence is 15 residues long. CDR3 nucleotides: TGCAGCGTTGAAGGTGGAACTGGATATACAGAGACCCAGTACTTC. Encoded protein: CSVEGGTGYTETQYF. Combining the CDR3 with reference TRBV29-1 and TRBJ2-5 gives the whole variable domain SAVISQKPSRDICQRGTSLTIQCQVDSQVTMMFWYRQQPGQSLTLIATANQGSEATYESGFVIDKFPISRPNLTFSTLTVSNMSPEDSSIYLCSVEGGTGYTETQYFGPGTRLLVL.

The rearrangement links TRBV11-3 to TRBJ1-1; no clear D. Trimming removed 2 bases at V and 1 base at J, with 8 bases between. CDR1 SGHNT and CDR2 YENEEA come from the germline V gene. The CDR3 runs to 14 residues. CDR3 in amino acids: CASSLMEGNTEAFF. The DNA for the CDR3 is TGTGCCAGCAGCTTAATGGAGGGGAACACTGAAGCTTTCTTT.

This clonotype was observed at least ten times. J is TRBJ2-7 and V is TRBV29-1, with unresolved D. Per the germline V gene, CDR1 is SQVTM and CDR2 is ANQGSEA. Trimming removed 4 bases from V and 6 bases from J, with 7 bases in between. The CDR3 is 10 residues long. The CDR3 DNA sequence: TGCAGCGTTGTGGCAGCCGAGCAGTACTTC. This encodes CSVVAAEQYF.

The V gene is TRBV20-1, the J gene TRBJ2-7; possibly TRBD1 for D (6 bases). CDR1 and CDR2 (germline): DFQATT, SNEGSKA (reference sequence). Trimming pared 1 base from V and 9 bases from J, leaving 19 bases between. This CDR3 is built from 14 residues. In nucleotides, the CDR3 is TGCAGTGCTAGAGCCCGGACAGATTCCTTCGGGCAGTACTTC. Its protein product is CSARARTDSFGQYF.

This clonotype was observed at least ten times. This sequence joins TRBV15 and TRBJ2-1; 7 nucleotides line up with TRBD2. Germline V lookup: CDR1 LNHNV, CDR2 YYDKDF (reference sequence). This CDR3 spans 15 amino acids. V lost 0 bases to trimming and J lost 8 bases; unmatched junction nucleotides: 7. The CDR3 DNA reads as TGTGCCACCAGCAGAGAAGCGGGGACGGAGCATGAGCAGTTCTTC. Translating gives CATSREAGTEHEQFF.

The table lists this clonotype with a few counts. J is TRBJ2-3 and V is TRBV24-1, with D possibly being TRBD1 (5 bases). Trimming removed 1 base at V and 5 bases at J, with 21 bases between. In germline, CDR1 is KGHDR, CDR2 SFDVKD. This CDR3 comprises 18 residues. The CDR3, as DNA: TGTGCCACCAGTGATTTAGACCAGGGATTTGGTAGGGGAGATACGCAGTATTTT. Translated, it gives CATSDLDQGFGRGDTQYF.

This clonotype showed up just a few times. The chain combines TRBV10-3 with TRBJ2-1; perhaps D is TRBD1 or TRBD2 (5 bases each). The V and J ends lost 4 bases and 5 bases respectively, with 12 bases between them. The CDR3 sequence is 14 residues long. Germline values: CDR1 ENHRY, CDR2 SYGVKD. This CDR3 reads CAISVGAVDNEQFF. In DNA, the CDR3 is TGTGCCATCAGTGTCGGGGCAGTTGACAATGAGCAGTTCTTC.